The next 19 T cell receptor beta chains were all read from a single sample in a study of cytomegalovirus exposure and HLA in healthy donors. A multiplex PCR was run with 60 Vbeta primers and 13 Jbeta primers. Some clones are missing from TCRdb's copy, which holds only in-frame ones; the method was immunoSEQ multiplex PCR. The table lists around 220,000 clones, over 75% of them singletons. Input material: PBMCs. These receptors originate from a girl under 10 years old in good health and CMV-seronegative.

This chain joins TRBV2 and TRBJ1-2; 8 nucleotides align to TRBD1. CDR1 SNHLY and CDR2 FYNNEI come from the germline V gene. The V and J ends lost 7 bases and 0 bases, in that order; junction bases with no gene match: 7. The CDR3 has 15 residues. The CDR3: CASITDRETNYGYTF. The CDR3 DNA reads as TGTGCCAGCATTACGGACAGGGAAACTAACTATGGCTACACCTTC.

The CDR3 DNA follows: TGTGCCAGCAGCTCCACAGGGGGCGGACTATATGGCTACACCTTC. Protein product: CASSSTGGGLYGYTF. The chain joins TRBV7-6 to TRBJ1-2, with 9 bases aligning to TRBD1. Germline V gene data show CDR1 as SGHVS and CDR2 as FNYEAQ. V lost 4 bases, J lost 5 bases, and 8 bases stayed unmatched. The CDR3 sequence is 15 residues long.

This clone turned up a few times. The chain is built from TRBV4-1 and TRBJ2-1, with 9 bases lining up with TRBD2. The germline gives CDR1 MGHRA, CDR2 YSYEKL. The CDR3 sequence is 15 residues long. V trimming: 8 bases; J trimming: 8 bases; junction bases outside the gene matches: 13. The chain's CDR3 is CASSSSGTTPDEQFF. CDR3 sequence (DNA): TGCGCCAGCTCCTCTAGCGGGACCACACCGGATGAGCAGTTCTTC.

This chain connects TRBV5-1 to TRBJ1-1; D is ambiguous. Trimming pared 3 bases from V and 3 bases from J, leaving 9 bases between. The CDR3 spans 13 residues. Germline V gene lookup returns CDR1 SGHRS and CDR2 YFSETQ. The CDR3 reads CASSSGSYTEAFF. In DNA, the CDR3 is TGCGCCAGCAGCTCGGGGAGTTACACTGAAGCTTTCTTT.

In DNA, the CDR3 is TGCGCCAGCAGCCTGTCACGTAGCCTCTCTGGAAACACCATATATTTT. Translating it yields CASSLSRSLSGNTIYF. The chain employs TRBV5-1 and TRBJ1-3; D is uncertain. The CDR3 loop spans 16 amino acids. Germline lookup yields CDR1 SGHRS and CDR2 YFSETQ. Trimming shortened V by 4 bases and J by 0 bases, and 14 bases separated the two germline ends.

This chain uses TRBV27 with TRBJ2-5; the match to TRBD2 covers 14 bases. After removal of 5 bases from V and 4 bases from J, the junction contained 9 bases not matched to a gene. The germline V gene has CDR1 MNHEY and CDR2 SMNVEV (reference sequence). The CDR3 spans 17 residues. Here the CDR3 DNA reads TGTGCCAGCAGTCCGGGGGGACTAGCGGGAGAAAGAGAGACCCAGTACTTC. It encodes CASSPGGLAGERETQYF.

This chain uses TRBV7-9 with TRBJ2-3, with D uncertain. Per germline, CDR1 SEHNR and CDR2 FQNEAQ (reference sequence). This CDR3 has 12 residues. V dropped 8 bases and J dropped 0 bases, with 6 bases sitting between them. DNA for the CDR3: TGTGCCAGCTGGGCCAGCACAGATACGCAGTATTTT. Protein: CASWASTDTQYF.

The chain recombines TRBV7-3 with TRBJ1-5; 7 bases fit TRBD1. V gave up 1 base and J gave up 4 bases; unmatched junction bases: 13. The CDR3 loop spans 18 amino acids. Germline loops: CDR1 SGHTA, CDR2 FQGTGA. The chain's CDR3 is CASSLRAWTGIKNQPQHF. Here the CDR3 DNA reads TGTGCCAGCAGCTTAAGGGCTTGGACAGGCATTAAAAATCAGCCCCAGCATTTT. The whole variable domain, filled in from reference TRBV7-3 and TRBJ1-5, reads GAGVSQTPSNKVTEKGKYVELRCDPISGHTALYWYRQSLGQGPEFLIYFQGTGAADDSGLPNDRFFAVRPEGSVSTLKIQRTERGDSAVYLCASSLRAWTGIKNQPQHFGDGTRLSIL.

The V gene is TRBV4-1, the J gene TRBJ2-1, with a possible D match to TRBD2 (6 bases). This CDR3 is 18 amino acids long. Germline-derived CDR1 and CDR2 are MGHRA and YSYEKL. Trimming removed 2 bases at V and 6 bases at J, with 23 bases between. The CDR3 loop is CASSQLELTAGGSNEQFF. CDR3 DNA sequence: TGCGCCAGCAGCCAATTGGAACTAACAGCGGGCGGGTCCAATGAGCAGTTCTTC.

This chain joins TRBV15 and TRBJ2-5, with 12 nucleotides matching TRBD2. V lost 9 bases, J lost 4 bases, and 6 bases stayed unmatched. The germline V gene has CDR1 LNHNV and CDR2 YYDKDF (reference sequence). The CDR3 is 14 amino acids. The CDR3 DNA follows: TGTGCCACTAATGGGGGACTAGCGGGAGAGACCCAGTACTTC. Translated: CATNGGLAGETQYF.

J is TRBJ2-7 and V is TRBV6-1, with 8 positions matching TRBD2. CDR1 and CDR2 (germline): MNHNS, SASEGT. The CDR3 length is 18 residues. V shed 4 bases, J shed 5 bases, and the junction held 19 bases outside the gene matches. CDR3 sequence reads: CASSVPGGRRGGAHEQYF. The CDR3 nucleotides are TGTGCCAGCAGTGTTCCGGGAGGGCGGCGTGGAGGTGCCCACGAGCAGTACTTC.

The rearrangement links TRBV19 to TRBJ2-7; D perhaps matches TRBD1 (6 bases). With 6 bases removed from V and 6 bases from J, the gap between germline ends came to 12 bases. In germline, CDR1 is LNHDA, CDR2 SQIVND (reference sequence). The CDR3 length is 12 residues. CDR3 coding DNA: TGTGCCAGTAGAAAACAGGGAAGCGAGCAGTACTTC. The encoded protein is CASRKQGSEQYF.

This clone was recorded once. This rearrangement joins TRBV27 to TRBJ2-3; 8 positions match TRBD2. This CDR3 has 14 residues. Looked up from germline, CDR1 is MNHEY and CDR2 is SMNVEV (reference sequence). V gave up 5 bases and J gave up 6 bases; unmatched junction bases: 7. This CDR3 reads CASSPGLAADTQYF. As DNA, the CDR3 is TGTGCCAGCAGTCCCGGACTAGCAGCGGATACGCAGTATTTT.

This chain links TRBV6-4 with TRBJ2-1; TRBD2 matches at 11 bases. V lost 5 bases, J lost 6 bases, and 6 bases stayed unmatched. There are 15 residues in the CDR3. Germline CDR1 and CDR2: MRHNA and SNTAGT. CDR3 bases: TGTGCCAGCAGTCCCCTAGCGGGGGGTGTCAATGAGCAGTTCTTC. It codes for CASSPLAGGVNEQFF.

This chain uses TRBV6-1 with TRBJ1-6; 9 positions agree with TRBD1. This CDR3 has 15 amino acids. The V gene end was trimmed by 2 bases and the J gene end by 10 bases; junction bases not matched to a gene: 6. CDR1 is MNHNS, CDR2 SASEGT, per germline. CDR3 amino acids: CASSEMGTGRSPLHF. In DNA, the CDR3 is TGTGCCAGCAGTGAAATGGGGACAGGGCGGTCACCCCTCCACTTT.

This chain links TRBV7-9 with TRBJ2-1; D is unresolved. Trimming cost V 5 bases and J 7 bases, with 12 bases left between them. The length of the CDR3 is 13 residues. Germline values: CDR1 SEHNR, CDR2 FQNEAQ (reference sequence). CDR3 nucleotides: TGTGCCAGCAGCCCGCAGTCAGTAAATGAGCAGTTCTTC. It translates to CASSPQSVNEQFF.

This clone has a handful of counts. V is TRBV6-6 and J is TRBJ1-5; D remains unclear. The germline CDR1 and CDR2 sequences are MNHNY and SVGAGI (reference sequence). Trimming took off 8 bases at V and 0 bases at J, with 8 bases between the two ends. The CDR3 contains 13 residues. In DNA, the CDR3 is TGTGCCAGCCACTCGAATAGCAATCAGCCCCAGCATTTT. Translating gives CASHSNSNQPQHF.

The J gene is TRBJ1-2, the V gene TRBV19; D call uncertain. This CDR3 has 14 residues. V dropped 3 bases and J dropped 2 bases, with 10 bases sitting between them. Germline-derived CDR1 and CDR2 are LNHDA and SQIVND (reference sequence). CDR3 nucleotide sequence: TGTGCCAGTAGTATCCTCGCAGGAAACTATGGCTACACCTTC. Translation: CASSILAGNYGYTF.

In nucleotides, the CDR3 is TGCGCCAGCAGCTTGGAGGTGACAGGGTTGACCGGGGAGCTGTTTTTT. Translation: CASSLEVTGLTGELFF. This chain uses TRBV5-1 with TRBJ2-2, with 7 bases fitting TRBD1. Trimming at V came to 0 bases and at J to 5 bases, leaving 7 bases not matched to a gene. The CDR3 length is 16 residues. Germline CDR1 and CDR2: SGHRS and YFSETQ.